This T cell receptor (beta chain) was obtained from a study of T cell repertoires in cytomegalovirus infection. Study-level information: Newly reported HLA-C-restricted and thoroughly characterized HLA-B-restricted CMV epitopes were employed. Indications came from public TCR beta signatures; they pointed to CMV infection and to a matching HLA type. Study-wide findings and caveats: CMV-specific TCR beta clonotypes restricted by HLA-C were the ones dominating the ex vivo response.

Via MiXCR, TCRdb re-called the reads, giving one row per CDR3 protein. Of a few hundred thousand distinct CDR3 sequences in the sample, about 29% were seen once. The CDR3 contains 11 residues. Trimming left V 4 bases short and J 8 bases short, with 8 bases between. Germline CDR1 reads DFQATT; CDR2 reads SNEGSKA (reference sequence). Note on this clonotype: What it binds is not known.

The sequencing here drew on cultured PBMCs, taken from culture after CMV antigen stimulation. The chain recombines TRBV20-1 with TRBJ2-2; D is unclear. The TCR sequence derives from a human donor in good health (CMV status not recorded). Some clones in this sample may be carry-over from other donors' samples. The CDR3 reads CSAISRGELFF. DNA of the CDR3: TGCAGTGCTATTAGCCGAGGGGAGCTGTTTTTT.